This entry describes one T cell receptor (beta chain). Its antigen has not been determined. There are no base qualities to consult, and no much larger clone falls within one base. This sample stems from a study of T cell repertoires in cytomegalovirus infection (dated by TCRdb to the late 2010s). In terms of the full investigation: Because public TCR beta signatures pointed to carriage of CMV infection together with the matching HLA type, the HLA type of each donor mattered for the analysis. What the work shows at the level of the full study, not this receptor alone: The ex vivo response was dominated by HLA-C-restricted CMV-specific TCR beta clonotypes, which also provided the single most frequent clonotype in two of eight donors. In both this cohort and an independent roughly 330-donor cohort, the cumulative frequency of public TCR beta family members distinguished carriers of CMV infection plus the relevant HLA type.

The CDR3 numbers 17 residues from cysteine through phenylalanine. Left in the record is the CDR3 DNA by itself, 51 bases read in frame from the first base. Trimming takes 4 bases off V and 2 bases off J; junction bases not matched to a gene: 13. The instrument given in TCRdb is Illumina HiSeq 1500. The public reads were run again by TCRdb, first through fastp at Q25 and then through MiXCR, and only productive beta chains were kept. Each CDR3 protein gets just one entry, which takes the most common genes and DNA from the rows behind it. The table for this sample lists over 300,000 distinct CDR3 sequences; roughly 15% of them were counted only once. The ten largest clones represent more than 10% of the sample.

The chain employs TRBV12-3 or TRBV12-4 and TRBJ2-7; TRBD1 agrees with 8 junctional bases. Sequenced sample: PBMCs. The clonotype comes from a human donor in good health (CMV status not recorded). Some clones in this sample may be carry-over from other donors' samples. The DNA is TGTGCCAGCAGTTATGCCCCCGGACAGGGTGACGCCTACGAGCAGTACTTC. Its translation is CASSYAPGQGDAYEQYF.